This TCR beta chain comes out of a study of T cell repertoires in cytomegalovirus infection. Study context: Well-studied HLA-B-restricted epitopes and recently identified HLA-C-restricted epitopes of CMV were both used in the study.

CDR1 and CDR2 from the germline V gene are SEHNR and FQNEAQ (reference sequence). Trimming pared 6 bases from V and 9 bases from J, leaving 12 bases between. The CDR3 totals 12 residues. Details on this clonotype: Its antigen is not identified.

TCRdb itself ran the reads through MiXCR, one entry per CDR3 protein. The sample consists of some 800,000 distinct CDR3 sequences, just under 30% of them appearing once. The TCR comes from a human donor in good health (CMV status not recorded). Some clones in this sample may be carry-over from other donors' samples. The chain joins TRBV7-9 to TRBJ1-5; D is undetermined. Sample: cultured CD8+ T cells from PBMCs, taken from culture after CMV antigen stimulation. The CDR3: CASRDGSSPQHF. CDR3 nucleotides: TGTGCCAGCAGGGACGGCTCATCGCCCCAGCATTTT.